A selection of T cell receptor beta chains follows, all from one sample in a study of preoperative IRX-2 immunotherapy in early breast cancer. TCRdb's copy holds only in-frame clones and misses some; the assay was immunoSEQ multiplex PCR. The table shows around 57,000 clones, with 94% occurring only once. The biological material was taken from a patient treated with IRX-2 immunotherapy. The receptors shown here come from a human donor with breast cancer. Both conserved end residues are part of each CDR3. The D gene is left open where the match is weak. Size is stated for part of the rows, as once, few or many counts, or as a class when the clone is expanded.

J,D,V,size,CDR3,DNA
TRBJ1-1,NA,TRBV7-2,NA,CASSLNRGRQAFF,TGTGCCAGCAGCTTAAATAGGGGAAGACAAGCTTTCTTT
TRBJ2-1,NA,TRBV4-2,once,CASSQGPPVDEQFF,TGTGCCAGCAGCCAAGGGCCTCCGGTCGATGAGCAGTTCTTC
TRBJ2-7,TRBD1,TRBV6-6,NA,CASTNRGHEQYF,TGTGCCAGCACCAACAGGGGCCACGAGCAGTACTTC
TRBJ1-2,TRBD1,TRBV30,NA,CAWTLTGDLGYTF,TGTGCCTGGACCTTGACAGGGGATCTTGGCTACACCTTC
TRBJ2-7,NA,TRBV19,NA,CASSTGHGRGTGSYEQYF,TGTGCCAGTAGTACCGGGCATGGGCGGGGAACTGGCTCCTACGAGCAGTACTTC
TRBJ2-3,NA,TRBV5-5,once,CASSPRDNVGRVDTQYF,TGTGCCAGCAGCCCTCGGGACAATGTGGGGAGGGTGGATACGCAGTATTTT
TRBJ2-5,NA,TRBV9,once,CASNPSIYQETQYF,TGTGCCAGCAACCCATCGATCTACCAAGAGACCCAGTACTTC
TRBJ2-2,TRBD2,TRBV7-3,NA,CASSSLASGAGELFF,TGTGCCAGCAGCTCCCTTGCTAGCGGGGCCGGGGAGCTGTTTTTT
TRBJ1-4,NA,TRBV2,NA,CASRAPVGHLNEKLFF,TGTGCCAGCAGGGCCCCCGTGGGGCACCTTAATGAAAAACTGTTTTTT
TRBJ1-4,TRBD1,TRBV28,NA,CASSSGRGLEKLFF,TGTGCCAGCAGTTCCGGAAGGGGGCTCGAAAAACTGTTTTTT
TRBJ1-2,NA,TRBV19,NA,CATHANYGYTF,TGTGCCACCCATGCGAACTATGGCTACACCTTC
TRBJ2-2,NA,TRBV5-1,NA,CASSLTELNTGELFF,TGCGCCAGCAGCTTGACAGAATTGAACACCGGGGAGCTGTTTTTT
TRBJ2-5,TRBD2,TRBV4-1,NA,CATKGGSGETQYF,TGCGCCACCAAGGGCGGGAGTGGGGAGACCCAGTACTTC
TRBJ2-2,NA,TRBV7-3,NA,CASTSGLTGELFF,TGTGCCAGCACCAGTGGGCTCACCGGGGAGCTGTTTTTT
TRBJ1-2,NA,TRBV11-1,NA,CASSLSGAYGYTF,TGTGCCAGCAGCTTATCGGGGGCCTATGGCTACACCTTC
TRBJ1-2,TRBD1,TRBV7-9,NA,CASSLVQGINYGYTF,TGTGCCAGCAGCTTAGTACAGGGGATTAACTATGGCTACACCTTC
TRBJ2-3,NA,TRBV7-3,once,CASSLQGDPIVDTQYF,TGTGCCAGCAGCTTACAAGGGGACCCGATTGTAGATACGCAGTATTTT
TRBJ1-1,TRBD1,TRBV10-3,NA,CAISRGLLGTEAFF,TGTGCCATCAGTAGGGGGCTATTGGGCACTGAAGCTTTCTTT
TRBJ2-3,NA,TRBV4-3,NA,CASSQEDASTDTQYF,TGCGCCAGCAGCCAAGAGGATGCTAGCACAGATACGCAGTATTTT
TRBJ1-1,TRBD1,TRBV11-2,once,CASSLARDSYTEAFF,TGTGCCAGCAGCTTAGCCCGGGACAGTTACACTGAAGCTTTCTTT
TRBJ1-5,NA,TRBV5-6,once,CASSPGVFAQPQHF,TGTGCCAGCAGCCCAGGGGTTTTCGCTCAGCCCCAGCATTTT
TRBJ2-2,TRBD2,TRBV5-1,once,CASTTRAGDTGELFF,TGCGCCAGCACGACAAGGGCGGGGGACACCGGGGAGCTGTTTTTT
TRBJ1-4,NA,TRBV18,NA,CASSEDTNEKLFF,TGTGCCAGCTCAGAAGACACTAATGAAAAACTGTTTTTT
TRBJ1-1,NA,TRBV6-5,NA,CASRRLLNTEAFF,TGTGCCAGCAGACGTCTCCTGAACACTGAAGCTTTCTTT
TRBJ2-7,NA,TRBV7-2,NA,CASSLVGGTYEQYF,TGTGCCAGCAGCTTAGTTGGCGGAACCTACGAGCAGTACTTC
TRBJ2-5,TRBD2,TRBV11-2,NA,CASSVGLAETQYF,TGTGCCAGCAGCGTAGGACTAGCAGAGACCCAGTACTTC